The clone carrying this T cell receptor (beta chain) has just a few counts. The antigen remains undetermined. This record comes from a study of T-cell memory formation after mild COVID-19. TCRdb re-called the 5' RACE reads with MiXCR, one entry per CDR3 protein. The sample yields around 500,000 distinct CDR3 sequences, roughly 18% seen once. The trim removed 8 bases at V and 10 bases at J, leaving 5 bases unmatched. Germline loops: CDR1 MNHEY, CDR2 SVGEGT. The CDR3 is 11 amino acids. Study-wide points: Among clones contracting day 15 to 85, CD4/CD8 was balanced, whereas later expanders leaned CD4+.

Source material: PBMCs or a T cell subset sorted from them (not recorded which). This chain joins TRBV6-2 or TRBV6-3 and TRBJ1-2, with 9 positions matching TRBD1. The receptor's source is an adult woman who had mild COVID-19 (a few samples of this study predate the infection). Cell type and time point are not known. The CDR3 protein is CASSRDRDYTF. DNA of the CDR3: TGTGCCAGCTCACGGGACAGGGACTACACCTTC.